This T cell receptor beta chain was found in a study of T cell repertoires in cytomegalovirus infection. On the study more broadly: Both a matching HLA type and CMV infection were indicated by public TCR beta signatures.

Concerning this clonotype: What it recognizes is unknown.

MiXCR, applied by TCRdb to the reads, yields one record per CDR3 protein. The profile shows 570,000 or so distinct CDR3 sequences, under 45% of them singletons. This TCR was sampled from a human donor in good health (CMV status not recorded). Some clones in this sample may be carry-over from other donors' samples. Sequenced material: cultured PBMCs, taken from culture after CMV antigen stimulation.

The chain's CDR3 is CASSLFTDYEQYF. The DNA of the CDR3 is TGTGCCAGCAGCCTATTTACGGACTACGAGCAGTACTTC. The chain couples TRBV11-2 to TRBJ2-7; D ambiguous. From germline, CDR1 is SGHAT and CDR2 FQNNGV. The CDR3 totals 13 residues. V lost 5 bases and J 3 bases, leaving 11 bases between the germline ends. The variable domain in full, with the rest retrieved from reference TRBV11-2 and TRBJ2-7, is EAGVAQSPRYKIIEKRQSVAFWCNPISGHATLYWYQQILGQGPKLLIQFQNNGVVDDSQLPKDRFSAERLKGVDSTLKIQPAKLEDSAVYLCASSLFTDYEQYFGPGTRLTVT.